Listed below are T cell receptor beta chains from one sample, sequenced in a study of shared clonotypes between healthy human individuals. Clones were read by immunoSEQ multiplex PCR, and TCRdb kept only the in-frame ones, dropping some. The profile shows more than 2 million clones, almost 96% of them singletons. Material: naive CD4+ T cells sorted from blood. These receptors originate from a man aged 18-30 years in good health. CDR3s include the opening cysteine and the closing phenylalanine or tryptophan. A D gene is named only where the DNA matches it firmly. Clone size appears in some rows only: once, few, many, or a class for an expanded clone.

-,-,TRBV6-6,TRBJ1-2,TGTGCCAGCAGTTACTCCCCGACACTCACCTATGGCTACACCTTC,CASSYSPTLTYGYTF
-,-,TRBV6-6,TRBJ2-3,TGTGCCAGCAGTCCCCGGTCTATTAGTAGCTATACGCAGTATTTT,CASSPRSISSYTQYF
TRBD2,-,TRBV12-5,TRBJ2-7,TGTGCTAGTGGTTTAGCGGGGAGCTCCTACGAGCAGTACTTC,CASGLAGSSYEQYF
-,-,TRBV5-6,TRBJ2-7,TGTGCCAGCAGCTTGGTGGACAATTACTACGAGCAGTACTTC,CASSLVDNYYEQYF
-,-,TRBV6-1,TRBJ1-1,TGTGCCAGCAGGATAATTACTGAAGCTTTCTTT,CASRIITEAFF
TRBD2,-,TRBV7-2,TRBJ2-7,TGTGCCAGCAGGAGAGCGGGAGGGTACGAGCAGTACTTC,CASRRAGGYEQYF
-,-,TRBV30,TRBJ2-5,TGTGCCTGGAGTGTAAGCAGGGTTCCAGGAGATTCCCAAGAGACCCAGTACTTC,CAWSVSRVPGDSQETQYF
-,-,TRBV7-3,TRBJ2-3,TGTGCCAGCAGGTCCCACCCCAGCACAGATACGCAGTATTTT,CASRSHPSTDTQYF
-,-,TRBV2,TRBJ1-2,TGTGCCAGCAGTGAAGCGGGGTTTCTGGGCGGCTACACCTTC,CASSEAGFLGGYTF
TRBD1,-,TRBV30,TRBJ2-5,TGTGCCTGGAGTAGAGGGACAGGGGTAAAAGAGACCCAGTACTTC,CAWSRGTGVKETQYF
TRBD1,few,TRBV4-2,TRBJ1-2,TGTGCCAGCAGCGGACAGGGTGGCTACACCTTC,CASSGQGGYTF
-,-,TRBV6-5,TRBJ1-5,TGTGCCAGCAGTCAATCATACAATAATCAGCCCCAGCATTTT,CASSQSYNNQPQHF
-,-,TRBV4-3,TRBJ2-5,TGCGCCAGCAGCCCTGCTGGACGCGCCCAAGAGACCCAGTACTTC,CASSPAGRAQETQYF
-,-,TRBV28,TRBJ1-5,TGTGCCAGCAGTTTAGGACCGGTAGCCCAGCATTTT,CASSLGPVAQHF
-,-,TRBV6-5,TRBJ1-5,TGTGCCAGCAGTATAAATAGCAATCAGCCCCAGCATTTT,CASSINSNQPQHF
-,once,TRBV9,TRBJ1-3,TGTGCCAGCAGCGTGGGGATCTCACAGACTGGAAACACCATATATTTT,CASSVGISQTGNTIYF
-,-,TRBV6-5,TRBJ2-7,TGTGCCAGCAGTTACTCGAAGAGCGTGCAGTACTTC,CASSYSKSVQYF
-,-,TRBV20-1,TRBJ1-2,TGCAGTGCGAGGGCTCTATGGGGCTACACCTTC,CSARALWGYTF
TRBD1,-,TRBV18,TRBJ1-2,TGTGCCAGCTCACCAGAGGGGGCTGTCTATGGCTACACCTTC,CASSPEGAVYGYTF
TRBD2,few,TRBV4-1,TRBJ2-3,TGCGCCAGCAGGCTTAGCGGGGAGAGCACAGATACGCAGTATTTT,CASRLSGESTDTQYF
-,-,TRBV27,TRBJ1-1,TGTGCCAGCAGTTTCCAGACGGCGAACACTGAAGCTTTCTTT,CASSFQTANTEAFF
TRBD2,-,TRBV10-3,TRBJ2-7,TGTGCCATCAGTGCGGGGCTAGCGGGGGGGCCCTACGAGCAGTACTTC,CAISAGLAGGPYEQYF
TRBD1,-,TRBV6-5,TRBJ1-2,TGTGCCAGCAGTTACTCGGGGACAGAAATTCCTATGGGCTACACCTTC,CASSYSGTEIPMGYTF
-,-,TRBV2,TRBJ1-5,TGTGCCAGTCGTGGGGACAATCAGCCCCAGCATTTT,CASRGDNQPQHF
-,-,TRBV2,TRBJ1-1,TGTGCCGACCAAAGACAGGCTGAAGCTTTCTTT,CADQRQAEAFF
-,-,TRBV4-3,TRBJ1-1,TGCGCCAGCAGCCAAGGTTACGAAAACACTGAAGCTTTCTTT,CASSQGYENTEAFF
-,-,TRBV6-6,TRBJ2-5,TGTGCCAGCCGGTCTCCGGGTGAGACCCAGTACTTC,CASRSPGETQYF
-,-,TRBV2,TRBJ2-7,TGTGCCAGCAGGGACAGAGTAAACTCCTACGAGCAGTACTTC,CASRDRVNSYEQYF
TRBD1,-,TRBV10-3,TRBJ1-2,TGTGCCATCAGTACAGGGGACTATGGCTACACCTTC,CAISTGDYGYTF
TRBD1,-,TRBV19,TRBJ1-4,TGTGCCAGTAGTATAGAGGGGACAGCAACTAATGAAAAACTGTTTTTT,CASSIEGTATNEKLFF
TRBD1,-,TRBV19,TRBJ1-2,TGTGCCAGTAGTATAGGTGCTGACAGGGCTGCTAACTATGGCTACACCTTC,CASSIGADRAANYGYTF
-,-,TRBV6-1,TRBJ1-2,TGTGCCAGCAGTGACCGGGGAGGGGGGGATGGCTACACCTTC,CASSDRGGGDGYTF
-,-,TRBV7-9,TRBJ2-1,TGTGCCAGCAGCTTAGCGTTGGAGTCATCTTCCCAGAGGGTCTTC,CASSLALESSSQRVF
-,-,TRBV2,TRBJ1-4,TGTGCCAGCAGTGTTATCCGGGAGACTAATGAAAAACTGTTTTTT,CASSVIRETNEKLFF
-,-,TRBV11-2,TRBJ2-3,TGTGCCAGCAGCTTAGTGGGACGGGGTCCAGATACGCAGTATTTT,CASSLVGRGPDTQYF
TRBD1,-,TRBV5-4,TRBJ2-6,TGTGCCAGCAGCTCACAGGGGTCTGGGGCCAACGTCCTGACTTTC,CASSSQGSGANVLTF
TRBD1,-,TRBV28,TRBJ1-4,TGTGCCAGCAGGGGACAGGGAATGGAAAAACTGTTTTTT,CASRGQGMEKLFF
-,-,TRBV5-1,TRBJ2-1,TGCGCCAGCAGCTTGGTCGTAGGGGGGCGTGAGCAGTTCTTC,CASSLVVGGREQFF
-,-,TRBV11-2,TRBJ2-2,TGTGCCAGCAGCCCACGGACCGGGGAGCTGTTTTTT,CASSPRTGELFF
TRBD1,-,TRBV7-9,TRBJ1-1,TGTGCCAGCAGCTCATATACAGGGGTGGGCACTGAAGCTTTCTTT,CASSSYTGVGTEAFF
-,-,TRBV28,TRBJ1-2,TGTGCCAGCAGTTTATATCTAGACTATGGCTACACCTTC,CASSLYLDYGYTF
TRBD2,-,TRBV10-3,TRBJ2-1,TGTGCCATCAGCCAACCTCAGGCGGGGGACAATGAGCAGTTCTTC,CAISQPQAGDNEQFF
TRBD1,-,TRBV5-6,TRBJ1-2,TGTGCCAGCAGCCAAGGACAGGCGGTTAACTATGGCTACACCTTC,CASSQGQAVNYGYTF
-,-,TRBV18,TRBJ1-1,TGTGCCAGCTCACCACTCACAAAACCCGTCACTGAAGCTTTCTTT,CASSPLTKPVTEAFF
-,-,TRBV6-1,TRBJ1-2,TGTGCCAGCAACGGGGGAGGGGAAGAATTC,CASNGGGEEF
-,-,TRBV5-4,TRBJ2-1,TGTGCCAGCAGCTTTCAGGAGTACAATGAGCAGTTCTTC,CASSFQEYNEQFF
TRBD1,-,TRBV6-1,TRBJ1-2,TGTGCCAGCAGCCTAGGGACAGAAAACTATGGCTACACCTTC,CASSLGTENYGYTF
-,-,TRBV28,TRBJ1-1,TGTGCCACTAAAGCCCCAATTATGAACACTGAAGCTTTCTTT,CATKAPIMNTEAFF
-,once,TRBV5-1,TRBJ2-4,TGCGCCAGCAGCTTGGAAGCGGCAGGCCTAAAGGCCAAAAACATTCAGTACTTC,CASSLEAAGLKAKNIQYF
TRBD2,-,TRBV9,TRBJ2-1,TGTGCCAGCAGCGTAGCGGGGCGGGGGAATGAGCAGTTCTTC,CASSVAGRGNEQFF
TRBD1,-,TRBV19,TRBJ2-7,TGTGCCAGTAGTAGTTTGGGACAGGGCATCGAGCAGTACTTC,CASSSLGQGIEQYF
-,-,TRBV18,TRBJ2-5,TGTGCCAGCTCACCCGGGGAGAGAGAGACCCAGTACTTC,CASSPGERETQYF
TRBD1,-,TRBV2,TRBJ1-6,TGTGCCAGCAATAAGACAGGGGGCTATAATTCACCCCTCCACTTT,CASNKTGGYNSPLHF